This is a list of T cell receptor beta chains from one sample in a study of blood T cell repertoires in COVID-19. TCRdb keeps only in-frame clones here, not all; method: immunoSEQ multiplex PCR. The sample lists fewer than 200,000 clones, around 82% occurring once. Sequencing was performed on peripheral blood. The receptors were sampled from a woman aged 70-85 years who had recovered from COVID-19. Each CDR3 is given with its conserved first and last residue. The D gene is left open where the match is weak. Not all rows give a size; the values are once, few, many and, for expanded clones, a class.

v_gene: TRBV3-1/TRBV3-2
d_gene: TRBD2
j_gene: TRBJ2-1
abundance: .
CDR3aa: CASSQVAGAYNEQFF
CDR3nt: TGTGCCAGCAGCCAGGTCGCGGGGGCCTACAATGAGCAGTTCTTC

v_gene: TRBV6-5
d_gene: .
j_gene: TRBJ2-4
abundance: .
CDR3aa: CASSLRVAKNIQYF
CDR3nt: TGTGCCAGCAGCCTGAGAGTAGCCAAAAACATTCAGTACTTC

v_gene: TRBV27
d_gene: .
j_gene: TRBJ2-5
abundance: .
CDR3aa: CASSLRRLQETQYF
CDR3nt: TGTGCCAGCAGTTTGCGGCGACTCCAAGAGACCCAGTACTTC

v_gene: TRBV7-2
d_gene: .
j_gene: TRBJ2-7
abundance: .
CDR3aa: CASSLPTSSYEQYF
CDR3nt: TGTGCCAGCAGCCTCCCGACTAGCTCCTACGAGCAGTACTTC

v_gene: TRBV6-5
d_gene: .
j_gene: TRBJ1-5
abundance: .
CDR3aa: CASSRGANNQPQHF
CDR3nt: TGTGCCAGCAGTCGGGGGGCGAACAATCAGCCCCAGCATTTT

v_gene: TRBV15
d_gene: TRBD1
j_gene: TRBJ2-7
abundance: .
CDR3aa: CATSRGDGQASYEQYF
CDR3nt: TGTGCCACCAGCAGGGGTGACGGACAGGCCTCCTACGAGCAGTACTTC

v_gene: TRBV9
d_gene: TRBD1
j_gene: TRBJ1-6
abundance: once
CDR3aa: CASSVDTGGNAYNSPLHF
CDR3nt: TGTGCCAGCAGCGTAGACACAGGGGGCAACGCCTATAATTCACCCCTCCACTTT

v_gene: TRBV2
d_gene: .
j_gene: TRBJ1-1
abundance: .
CDR3aa: CASTLGATEAFF
CDR3nt: TGTGCCAGCACCCTGGGGGCCACTGAAGCTTTCTTT

v_gene: TRBV30
d_gene: .
j_gene: TRBJ2-7
abundance: .
CDR3aa: CAWSVWGGSRYEQYF
CDR3nt: TGTGCCTGGAGTGTATGGGGCGGCAGCAGATACGAGCAGTACTTC

v_gene: TRBV7-2
d_gene: .
j_gene: TRBJ2-1
abundance: once
CDR3aa: CASSSQGSYNEQFF
CDR3nt: TGTGCCAGCAGTTCTCAGGGGTCCTACAATGAGCAGTTCTTC

v_gene: TRBV15
d_gene: TRBD1
j_gene: TRBJ1-1
abundance: few
CDR3aa: CATRTGAGNTEAFF
CDR3nt: TGTGCCACCAGGACAGGGGCCGGGAACACTGAAGCTTTCTTT

v_gene: TRBV3-1/TRBV3-2
d_gene: TRBD1
j_gene: TRBJ1-2
abundance: few
CDR3aa: CASSRGQYRYGYTF
CDR3nt: TGTGCCAGCAGCCGGGGACAGTACCGTTATGGCTACACCTTC

v_gene: TRBV2
d_gene: TRBD2
j_gene: TRBJ2-3
abundance: .
CDR3aa: CASGGVAGTADTQYF
CDR3nt: TGTGCCAGCGGGGGGGTAGCGGGAACGGCAGATACGCAGTATTTT

v_gene: TRBV18
d_gene: TRBD1
j_gene: TRBJ1-5
abundance: .
CDR3aa: CASSPGRGYQPQHF
CDR3nt: TGTGCCAGCTCACCAGGCAGGGGGTATCAGCCCCAGCATTTT

v_gene: TRBV5-1
d_gene: .
j_gene: TRBJ2-6
abundance: .
CDR3aa: CASSGGAPSGANVLTF
CDR3nt: TGCGCCAGCAGCGGCGGGGCGCCCTCTGGGGCCAACGTCCTGACTTTC

v_gene: TRBV28
d_gene: .
j_gene: TRBJ1-2
abundance: .
CDR3aa: CASSLGRQNYGYTF
CDR3nt: TGTGCCAGCAGTTTGGGCAGGCAAAACTATGGCTACACCTTC

v_gene: TRBV5-1
d_gene: .
j_gene: TRBJ2-3
abundance: .
CDR3aa: CASSLDGQTTQYF
CDR3nt: TGCGCCAGCAGCTTGGACGGACAGACTACGCAGTATTTT

v_gene: TRBV6-5
d_gene: TRBD1
j_gene: TRBJ1-5
abundance: .
CDR3aa: CASSASTGVQPQHF
CDR3nt: TGTGCCAGCAGCGCATCAACAGGGGTACAGCCCCAGCATTTT

v_gene: TRBV19
d_gene: TRBD1
j_gene: TRBJ1-1
abundance: .
CDR3aa: CASIKVTGTGEAFF
CDR3nt: TGTGCCAGTATAAAAGTAACCGGGACAGGCGAAGCTTTCTTT

v_gene: TRBV4-3
d_gene: TRBD2
j_gene: TRBJ2-7
abundance: .
CDR3aa: CASSQEYRGGEQYF
CDR3nt: TGCGCCAGCAGCCAAGAATACCGGGGGGGCGAGCAGTACTTC

v_gene: TRBV19
d_gene: .
j_gene: TRBJ1-5
abundance: .
CDR3aa: CASNGILSNQPQHF
CDR3nt: TGTGCCAGTAACGGTATCTTAAGCAATCAGCCCCAGCATTTT

v_gene: TRBV18
d_gene: TRBD1
j_gene: TRBJ1-3
abundance: .
CDR3aa: CASSPPGQGTGNTIYF
CDR3nt: TGTGCCAGCTCACCACCGGGACAGGGGACTGGAAACACCATATATTTT

v_gene: TRBV5-1
d_gene: .
j_gene: TRBJ1-5
abundance: .
CDR3aa: CASSLHPTGNQPQHF
CDR3nt: TGCGCCAGCAGCTTGCACCCTACAGGCAATCAGCCCCAGCATTTT

v_gene: TRBV27
d_gene: .
j_gene: TRBJ2-2
abundance: .
CDR3aa: CASAGSRRGTGELFF
CDR3nt: TGTGCCAGCGCAGGGTCCCGGCGGGGCACCGGGGAGCTGTTTTTT

v_gene: TRBV5-1
d_gene: .
j_gene: TRBJ2-7
abundance: .
CDR3aa: CASSLAGGVAYEQYF
CDR3nt: TGCGCCAGCAGCTTGGCCGGTGGAGTGGCCTACGAGCAGTACTTC

v_gene: TRBV2
d_gene: .
j_gene: TRBJ2-7
abundance: .
CDR3aa: CASRGSSYEQYF
CDR3nt: TGTGCCAGCAGGGGGAGCTCCTACGAGCAGTACTTC

v_gene: TRBV5-6
d_gene: TRBD2
j_gene: TRBJ2-7
abundance: .
CDR3aa: CASSPRTSGSWSSYEQYF
CDR3nt: TGTGCCAGCAGCCCCCGGACTAGCGGGTCTTGGAGCTCCTACGAGCAGTACTTC

v_gene: TRBV27
d_gene: .
j_gene: TRBJ1-2
abundance: .
CDR3aa: CATTSVAGATGGYTF
CDR3nt: TGTGCCACCACGTCGGTCGCAGGGGCGACCGGGGGCTACACCTTC

v_gene: TRBV5-1
d_gene: TRBD1
j_gene: TRBJ1-2
abundance: .
CDR3aa: CASSSGGSDYGYTF
CDR3nt: TGCGCCAGCAGCTCAGGGGGCTCTGACTATGGCTACACCTTC

v_gene: TRBV2
d_gene: TRBD1
j_gene: TRBJ2-6
abundance: .
CDR3aa: CASNQGALSSGANVLTF
CDR3nt: TGTGCCAGCAACCAGGGGGCCCTCAGCTCTGGGGCCAACGTCCTGACTTTC

v_gene: TRBV11-3
d_gene: TRBD1
j_gene: TRBJ1-4
abundance: .
CDR3aa: CASSQGGTNEKLFF
CDR3nt: TGTGCCAGCAGCCAAGGGGGCACTAATGAAAAACTGTTTTTT

v_gene: TRBV7-9
d_gene: .
j_gene: TRBJ2-1
abundance: .
CDR3aa: CASSFGGPNEQFF
CDR3nt: TGTGCCAGCAGCTTCGGGGGGCCCAATGAGCAGTTCTTC

v_gene: TRBV6-2/TRBV6-3
d_gene: TRBD1
j_gene: TRBJ1-5
abundance: .
CDR3aa: CASSYPNRGLEPQHF
CDR3nt: TGTGCCAGCAGTTACCCGAACAGGGGGCTGGAGCCCCAGCATTTT

v_gene: TRBV11-1
d_gene: .
j_gene: TRBJ1-2
abundance: .
CDR3aa: CASPLGHLNF
CDR3nt: TGTGCCAGCCCTTTGGGGCACCTTAACTTC

v_gene: TRBV27
d_gene: .
j_gene: TRBJ1-5
abundance: .
CDR3aa: CASTSFTGSFQNQPQHF
CDR3nt: TGTGCCAGCACCAGTTTTACAGGTTCTTTCCAAAATCAGCCCCAGCATTTT

v_gene: TRBV5-5
d_gene: .
j_gene: TRBJ1-2
abundance: .
CDR3aa: CASSLGTNYGGYTF
CDR3nt: TGTGCCAGCAGCCTCGGGACAAACTATGGGGGCTACACCTTC

v_gene: TRBV7-2
d_gene: TRBD1
j_gene: TRBJ1-2
abundance: few
CDR3aa: CASSPSYNTGGYTF
CDR3nt: TGTGCCAGCAGCCCCTCCTATAATACAGGGGGTTACACCTTC

v_gene: TRBV2
d_gene: .
j_gene: TRBJ2-5
abundance: .
CDR3aa: CASSEGSRETQYF
CDR3nt: TGTGCCAGCAGTGAAGGGTCCCGGGAGACCCAGTACTTC

v_gene: TRBV6-6
d_gene: TRBD2
j_gene: TRBJ2-1
abundance: few
CDR3aa: CASGLAGTTWGNEQFF
CDR3nt: TGTGCCAGCGGACTAGCGGGAACCACCTGGGGAAATGAGCAGTTCTTC

v_gene: TRBV9
d_gene: TRBD1
j_gene: TRBJ1-4
abundance: once
CDR3aa: CASSPRAGQGVTNEKLFF
CDR3nt: TGTGCCAGCAGCCCCAGGGCGGGTCAGGGGGTAACTAATGAAAAACTGTTTTTT

v_gene: TRBV28
d_gene: .
j_gene: TRBJ1-1
abundance: .
CDR3aa: CASSLFGGGIATEAFF
CDR3nt: TGTGCCAGCAGTTTATTTGGGGGAGGGATCGCCACTGAAGCTTTCTTT

v_gene: TRBV3-1/TRBV3-2
d_gene: .
j_gene: TRBJ1-2
abundance: .
CDR3aa: CASRGRAGYTF
CDR3nt: TGTGCCAGCAGGGGCAGGGCTGGCTACACCTTC

v_gene: TRBV3-1/TRBV3-2
d_gene: .
j_gene: TRBJ2-3
abundance: .
CDR3aa: CASSRLPDTDTQYF
CDR3nt: TGTGCCAGCAGCCGCCTGCCAGACACAGATACGCAGTATTTT

v_gene: TRBV3-1/TRBV3-2
d_gene: .
j_gene: TRBJ1-1
abundance: .
CDR3aa: CASSQDEGRPEAFF
CDR3nt: TGTGCCAGCAGCCAAGATGAGGGCAGGCCGGAAGCTTTCTTT

v_gene: TRBV4-1
d_gene: TRBD1
j_gene: TRBJ2-7
abundance: .
CDR3aa: CASSHDRALPYEQYF
CDR3nt: TGCGCCAGCAGCCACGACAGGGCCCTCCCCTACGAGCAGTACTTC

v_gene: TRBV4-1
d_gene: .
j_gene: TRBJ1-2
abundance: .
CDR3aa: CASSPWAQAYGYTF
CDR3nt: TGCGCCAGCAGCCCCTGGGCACAAGCCTATGGCTACACCTTC

v_gene: TRBV9
d_gene: TRBD2
j_gene: TRBJ2-7
abundance: .
CDR3aa: CASSVGDSGYEQYF
CDR3nt: TGTGCCAGCAGCGTAGGGGATAGCGGGTACGAGCAGTACTTC

v_gene: TRBV6-5
d_gene: TRBD1
j_gene: TRBJ2-1
abundance: .
CDR3aa: CASRTPGQGSHEQFF
CDR3nt: TGTGCCAGTCGAACCCCGGGACAGGGGAGCCATGAGCAGTTCTTC

v_gene: TRBV4-2
d_gene: .
j_gene: TRBJ1-5
abundance: .
CDR3aa: CASSPRVDQPQHF
CDR3nt: TGTGCCAGCAGCCCCAGGGTGGATCAGCCCCAGCATTTT

v_gene: TRBV28
d_gene: TRBD1
j_gene: TRBJ1-4
abundance: .
CDR3aa: CASSLGTGLTTNEKLFF
CDR3nt: TGTGCCAGCAGTTTAGGGACAGGGCTTACAACTAATGAAAAACTGTTTTTT

v_gene: TRBV27
d_gene: .
j_gene: TRBJ1-4
abundance: .
CDR3aa: CASSAGWGAANEKLFF
CDR3nt: TGTGCCAGCAGTGCAGGATGGGGAGCCGCTAATGAAAAACTGTTTTTT

v_gene: TRBV18
d_gene: .
j_gene: TRBJ1-1
abundance: .
CDR3aa: CASSLNRVENTEAFF
CDR3nt: TGTGCCAGCTCACTTAACAGGGTTGAGAACACTGAAGCTTTCTTT

v_gene: TRBV18
d_gene: TRBD2
j_gene: TRBJ2-5
abundance: once
CDR3aa: CASSPGLAGPPETQYF
CDR3nt: TGTGCCAGCTCACCGGGACTAGCGGGACCCCCGGAGACCCAGTACTTC

v_gene: TRBV6-6
d_gene: .
j_gene: TRBJ2-1
abundance: .
CDR3aa: CASSYGRASYNEQFF
CDR3nt: TGTGCCAGCAGTTACGGCAGGGCATCCTACAATGAGCAGTTCTTC

v_gene: TRBV19
d_gene: .
j_gene: TRBJ2-2
abundance: .
CDR3aa: CASSSGGANTGELFF
CDR3nt: TGTGCCAGTAGTAGCGGGGGCGCGAACACCGGGGAGCTGTTTTTT

v_gene: TRBV5-4
d_gene: TRBD1
j_gene: TRBJ2-1
abundance: .
CDR3aa: CASSTPGQGDHNEQFF
CDR3nt: TGTGCCAGCAGCACCCCGGGACAGGGGGACCACAATGAGCAGTTCTTC

v_gene: TRBV10-3
d_gene: .
j_gene: TRBJ2-7
abundance: .
CDR3aa: CAISGGQSYEQYF
CDR3nt: TGTGCCATCAGTGGCGGACAGTCCTACGAGCAGTACTTC